The 22 T cell receptor beta chains listed next were all sequenced from one sample in a study of T cells after yellow fever vaccination. Using its own MiXCR run on the 5' RACE reads, TCRdb lists one record per CDR3 protein. The data contain fewer than 350,000 distinct CDR3 sequences, roughly 3.5% of them singletons. Sequences were derived from PBMCs, sampled on the day of the yellow fever booster vaccination. The receptors shown here come from a man between 18 and 35 years old who received the YFV17D yellow fever vaccine.

The sample holds many counts of this clonotype. CDR3 DNA sequence: TGTGCCAGCAGCCCACAGGGAATCCTCTACAATGAGCAGTTCTTC. Translating gives CASSPQGILYNEQFF. The V and J genes are TRBV7-9 and TRBJ2-1; tentatively, D is TRBD1 (6 bases). V was pared by 5 bases and J by 3 bases, with 14 bases between. This CDR3 contains 15 residues. From germline, CDR1 is SEHNR and CDR2 FQNEAQ (reference sequence).

The V gene is TRBV30, the J gene TRBJ2-1, with TRBD2 matching over 8 bases. V trimming: 2 bases; J trimming: 8 bases; junction bases outside the gene matches: 8. This CDR3 comprises 14 residues. The germline V gene has CDR1 GTSNPN and CDR2 SVGIG (reference sequence). In DNA, the CDR3 is TGTGCCTGGAGTCCGGGACTAGTACCCGATGAGCAGTTCTTC. As protein: CAWSPGLVPDEQFF. Using reference TRBV30 and TRBJ2-1 for the parts outside the CDR3, the full variable domain is SQTIHQWPATLVQPVGSPLSLECTVEGTSNPNLYWYRQAAGRGLQLLFYSVGIGQISSEVPQNLSASRPQDRQFILSSKKLLLSDSGFYLCAWSPGLVPDEQFFGPGTRLTVL.

V is TRBV18 and J is TRBJ2-1; D is unclear. CDR3 length: 13 residues. The germline V gene encodes CDR1 KGHSH and CDR2 LQKENI. V was clipped by 6 bases and J by 5 bases, with 11 bases between them. CDR3 region: CASSTLSDNEQFF. The DNA of the CDR3 is TGTGCCAGCTCCACCCTATCTGACAATGAGCAGTTCTTC.

This clonotype was observed many times. The chain carries TRBV21-1 and TRBJ1-1; TRBD1 is taken as the D call from the table, unchecked against the DNA. TRBV21-1 is a recognized pseudogene. This CDR3 has 17 amino acids. The CDR3 DNA reads TGTGCCAGCACCCCTGGGAAGGGGGCGAAAGGAAGCGCGGAAGCTTTCTTT. Its translation: CASTPGKGAKGSAEAFF.

This clonotype was recorded at least ten times. The chain carries TRBV10-3 and TRBJ1-1, with TRBD1 matching 9 bases. The germline gives CDR1 ENHRY, CDR2 SYGVKD. The CDR3 is 18 amino acids. J was trimmed by 4 bases and V by 11 bases; bases with no gene match: 23. The CDR3 sequence: CASTGQGLGGSFGTEAFF. In DNA, the CDR3 is TGTGCCTCGACGGGACAGGGTCTCGGGGGGAGTTTCGGCACTGAAGCTTTCTTT.

The chain is built from TRBV9 and TRBJ1-1; no clear D. Germline V gene sequence: CDR1 SGDLS, CDR2 YYNGEE. This CDR3 comprises 15 residues. Trimming cost V 0 bases and J 5 bases, with 14 bases left between them. The CDR3: CASSVATGFETEAFF. DNA of the CDR3: TGTGCCAGCAGCGTAGCTACGGGGTTTGAGACTGAAGCTTTCTTT.

This clonotype was observed many times. This chain uses TRBV5-1 with TRBJ2-1; 11 positions agree with TRBD2. This CDR3 has 16 amino acids. With 4 bases clipped from V and 5 bases from J, the junction kept 8 bases outside the gene matches. The germline V gene encodes CDR1 SGHRS and CDR2 YFSETQ. The CDR3, as DNA: TGCGCCAGCAGCACCCGTCCTAGCGGGGGGAACAATGAGCAGTTCTTC. Protein: CASSTRPSGGNNEQFF.

This clonotype occurred many times. The rearrangement joins TRBV6-5 to TRBJ1-1; no clear D gene. The V end was cut by 0 bases, the J end by 1 base, with 3 bases between. The CDR3 length is 13 residues. In germline, CDR1 is MNHEY, CDR2 SVGAGI. The CDR3, as DNA: TGTGCCAGCAGTTACTCACAGAACACTGAAGCTTTCTTT. Amino acids: CASSYSQNTEAFF.

This clonotype was seen repeatedly, ten times or more. The genes are TRBV11-2 and TRBJ2-3; D is uncertain. Germline CDR1 SGHAT, CDR2 FQNNGV. Trimming stripped 5 bases from V and 2 bases from J, with 8 bases between. The CDR3 has 13 residues. CDR3 loop: CASSMDPTDTQYF. The CDR3 DNA reads TGTGCCAGCAGCATGGACCCCACAGATACGCAGTATTTT.

This clonotype was recorded a few times. This chain connects TRBV7-9 to TRBJ2-1, with D unclear. V gave up 11 bases and J gave up 2 bases, with 10 bases separating them. Germline CDR1 is SEHNR and CDR2 is FQNEAQ (reference sequence). The CDR3 is 12 residues long. CDR3 nucleotides: TGTGCCGTAGTCGCGGCCTACAATGAGCAGTTCTTC. Translated, it gives CAVVAAYNEQFF.

This clonotype was found many times. The V gene is TRBV7-2, the J gene TRBJ2-7; D is uncertain. V was trimmed by 3 bases and J by 4 bases, leaving 4 bases between them. Looked up from germline, CDR1 is SGHTA and CDR2 is FQGNSA. This CDR3 is built from 11 residues. CDR3 nucleotides: TGTGCCAGCAGCTTCCTTTACGAGCAGTACTTC. It specifies CASSFLYEQYF.

This clonotype was observed many times. The CDR3 loop reads CAISESDGDTQYF. As DNA, the CDR3 is TGTGCCATCAGTGAGTCGGATGGTGATACGCAGTATTTT. The V and J genes are TRBV10-3 and TRBJ2-3; D gene unclear. V lost 0 bases to trimming and J lost 6 bases, with 7 bases between them. Per the germline V gene, CDR1 is ENHRY and CDR2 is SYGVKD. The CDR3 length is 13 residues.

This clonotype was seen ten or more times. The chain carries TRBV20-1 and TRBJ1-4, with a weak D call TRBD1 (5 bases). Germline lookup yields CDR1 DFQATT and CDR2 SNEGSKA (reference sequence). The CDR3 has 13 amino acids. V was cut by 5 bases and J by 8 bases, with 15 bases left in between. The chain's CDR3 is CSAGGWQDEKLFF. The CDR3 DNA sequence: TGCAGTGCTGGGGGGTGGCAGGACGAAAAACTGTTTTTT.

The J gene is TRBJ2-2, the V gene TRBV19; tentatively, D is TRBD1 (6 bases). This CDR3 contains 14 residues. V lost 5 bases and J 2 bases, leaving 9 bases between the germline ends. Germline V CDR1 and CDR2: LNHDA, SQIVND (reference sequence). The CDR3 here is CASSWDKNTGELFF. The CDR3 DNA reads as TGTGCCAGTAGTTGGGACAAAAACACCGGGGAGCTGTTTTTT.

The chain is built from TRBV5-4 and TRBJ2-7; the match to TRBD1 covers 9 bases. Germline V lookup: CDR1 SGHNT, CDR2 YYREEE (reference sequence). With 1 base clipped from V and 5 bases from J, the junction kept 10 bases outside the gene matches. The CDR3 spans 16 residues. The CDR3 DNA reads TGTGCCAGCAGCTTGCCTCCGGGACAGGGATTGAACGAGCAGTACTTC. It encodes CASSLPPGQGLNEQYF.

In its sample, this clonotype was seen many times. V usage is TRBV7-2 and J usage is TRBJ2-3; D unresolved. CDR1 and CDR2 (germline): SGHTA, FQGNSA. V lost 6 bases, J lost 0 bases, and 10 bases lay in between. The CDR3 has 14 amino acids. CDR3 DNA sequence: TGTGCCAGCAGAGAGAAATATAGCACAGATACGCAGTATTTT. Amino acids: CASREKYSTDTQYF.

The chain links TRBV20-1 to TRBJ2-7; the match to TRBD1 covers 7 bases. This CDR3 has 13 amino acids. After removal of 5 bases from V and 2 bases from J, the junction contained 6 bases not matched to a gene. Germline CDR1 and CDR2: DFQATT and SNEGSKA (reference sequence). In DNA, the CDR3 is TGCAGTGCTCCCCGGACAGGCACCTACGAGCAGTACTTC. Amino acids: CSAPRTGTYEQYF.

This chain connects TRBV18 to TRBJ2-2; the D is unclear. Trimming removed 3 bases at V and 0 bases at J, with 5 bases between. Germline CDR1 is KGHSH and CDR2 is LQKENI. This CDR3 spans 14 amino acids. Written as DNA, the CDR3 is TGTGCCAGCTCACCGAGCCCGAACACCGGGGAGCTGTTTTTT. Translation gives CASSPSPNTGELFF.

The genes are TRBV7-9 and TRBJ1-1; D might be TRBD1 (5 bases). The V end lost 5 bases, the J end lost 6 bases, and 19 bases lay between the germline ends. The CDR3 covers 15 residues. Germline CDR1 reads SEHNR; CDR2 reads FQNEAQ (reference sequence). The CDR3 region has the DNA TGTGCCAGCAGCATATGGGCCCAGGGAACCGCTGAAGCTTTCTTT. This codes for CASSIWAQGTAEAFF.

There are a few counts of this clonotype. The chain uses TRBV12-5 and TRBJ2-7; no firm D call. Trimming cost V 4 bases and J 2 bases, with 3 bases left between them. CDR3 length: 11 amino acids. Germline V gene lookup returns CDR1 LGHNT and CDR2 FRNRAP. CDR3 bases: TGTGCTAGTGGTTCGGCCTACGAGCAGTACGTC. Protein: CASGSAYEQYV.

On this clonotype: At one boundary the junction diverges from the germline segment, which might be a read error. This chain connects TRBV5-5 to TRBJ1-1; D is unclear. The CDR3 is 14 residues long. From germline, CDR1 is SGHKS and CDR2 YYEKEE (reference sequence). The CDR3 coding sequence is TGTGCCAGCAGCTTGGGCCCATCGGGCACTGATGCTTTCTTT. Translated, it gives CASSLGPSGTDAFF.

The chain is built from TRBV5-4 and TRBJ2-5; the D gene is possibly TRBD2 (5 bases). Trimming left V 7 bases short and J 1 base short, with 14 bases between. The germline V gene has CDR1 SGHNT and CDR2 YYREEE (reference sequence). This CDR3 spans 14 amino acids. This CDR3 reads CASRWMGVQETQYF. In nucleotides, the CDR3 is TGTGCCAGCCGTTGGATGGGAGTCCAAGAGACCCAGTACTTC.